These T cell receptor beta chains were read from a single sample in a study of radiation and T cells in renal cell carcinoma. Profiling relied on immunoSEQ multiplex PCR, and the TCRdb table lists in-frame clones only, not all of them. The sample yields more than 150,000 clones, roughly 86% seen once. Sequenced here: blood, sampled from a patient whose treatment included radiotherapy and nephrectomy. These TCRs come from a woman aged 45-60 years with renal cell carcinoma. CDR3s include the opening cysteine and the closing phenylalanine or tryptophan. The D gene is left open where the match is weak. Only part of the rows carry a size: once, few, many, or a class if the clone is expanded.

clone_size	v_call	j_call	d_call	cdr3_aa	cdr3_nt
NA	TRBV7-8	TRBJ1-4	NA	CASIRRGGRNEKLFF	TGTGCCAGCATCCGGCGGGGCGGACGAAATGAAAAACTGTTTTTT
NA	TRBV4-2	TRBJ2-7	NA	CASSPSDGYEQYF	TGTGCCAGCAGCCCGTCGGACGGTTACGAGCAGTACTTC
NA	TRBV25-1	TRBJ1-5	NA	CASSERGGGQPQHF	TGTGCCAGCAGTGAAAGGGGGGGAGGTCAGCCCCAGCATTTT
NA	TRBV4-1	TRBJ2-7	TRBD2	CASSQGTSGDQFYEQYF	TGCGCCAGCAGCCAAGGGACTAGCGGCGATCAATTTTACGAGCAGTACTTC
NA	TRBV6-1	TRBJ1-1	NA	CASSEYTVMNTEAFF	TGTGCCAGCAGTGAATATACAGTAATGAACACTGAAGCTTTCTTT
NA	TRBV11-2	TRBJ1-1	NA	CASSLVKPANTEAFF	TGTGCCAGCAGCTTAGTTAAACCGGCGAACACTGAAGCTTTCTTT
NA	TRBV19	TRBJ2-1	TRBD1	CASSPPGTGLNEQFF	TGTGCCAGTAGCCCGCCGGGGACAGGGCTCAATGAGCAGTTCTTC
NA	TRBV15	TRBJ1-5	NA	CATSRDMREEQPQHF	TGTGCCACCAGCAGAGATATGAGGGAAGAGCAGCCCCAGCATTTT
NA	TRBV7-8	TRBJ2-7	NA	CASSPRDGEQYF	TGTGCCAGCAGCCCCCGGGACGGCGAGCAGTACTTC
NA	TRBV6-6	TRBJ1-3	NA	CASSYRSGPGNTIYF	TGTGCCAGCAGTTACCGGTCGGGGCCAGGAAACACCATATATTTT
NA	TRBV2	TRBJ2-3	NA	CASSRGYTDTQYF	TGTGCCAGCAGTAGGGGGTACACAGATACGCAGTATTTT
NA	TRBV7-2	TRBJ2-5	TRBD2	CASSLVGGGGLRETQYF	TGTGCCAGCAGCTTAGTAGGTGGCGGGGGGCTCCGAGAGACCCAGTACTTC
once	TRBV7-3	TRBJ1-6	NA	CASSLNGGGPYNSPLHF	TGTGCCAGCAGCTTAAATGGGGGCGGACCTTATAATTCACCCCTCCACTTT
NA	TRBV6-5	TRBJ2-3	TRBD2	CASSERGSTDTQYF	TGTGCCAGCAGCGAGCGGGGGAGCACAGATACGCAGTATTTT
few	TRBV4-1	TRBJ1-2	TRBD1	CASSQPLNRGHNGYTF	TGCGCCAGCAGCCAGCCATTAAACAGGGGCCACAATGGCTACACCTTC
few	TRBV5-3	TRBJ1-5	TRBD1	CARSFHSNLQGAGQPQHF	TGTGCCAGAAGCTTCCACTCAAATCTACAGGGGGCAGGTCAGCCCCAGCATTTT
few	TRBV9	TRBJ2-3	NA	CASSVDLALGTQYF	TGTGCCAGCAGCGTAGATTTGGCCCTAGGTACGCAGTATTTT
NA	TRBV19	TRBJ2-7	NA	CATQGVTYEQYF	TGTGCCACCCAAGGGGTGACCTACGAGCAGTACTTC
NA	TRBV6-1	TRBJ1-3	NA	CASSERRGDLVSGNTIYF	TGTGCCAGCAGTGAACGCAGGGGAGACTTGGTCTCTGGAAACACCATATATTTT
once	TRBV7-8	TRBJ2-7	NA	CASSSGTRAYEQYF	TGTGCCAGCAGCTCCGGGACCAGAGCCTACGAGCAGTACTTC
NA	TRBV5-4	TRBJ2-1	NA	CASSTWDTGIHNEQFF	TGTGCCAGCAGTACGTGGGACACTGGTATACACAATGAGCAGTTCTTC
NA	TRBV4-1	TRBJ1-3	NA	CASSQEGGRTNTIYF	TGCGCCAGCAGCCAAGAGGGCGGCAGGACTAACACCATATATTTT
NA	TRBV7-2	TRBJ2-7	NA	CASSLGLAVGEQYF	TGTGCCAGCAGCTTAGGGTTGGCTGTCGGCGAGCAGTACTTC
few	TRBV7-2	TRBJ1-6	NA	CASSQLYRGESPLHF	TGTGCCAGCAGCCAACTATATAGGGGCGAATCACCCCTCCACTTT
NA	TRBV12-5	TRBJ1-5	NA	CASGFHRELGNQPQHF	TGTGCTAGTGGTTTTCACAGGGAGTTGGGGAATCAGCCCCAGCATTTT
NA	TRBV12-5	TRBJ2-1	NA	CASGLRLAGDEQFF	TGTGCTAGTGGTTTGAGGCTAGCAGGGGACGAGCAGTTCTTC
NA	TRBV6-1	TRBJ1-2	TRBD1	CASSERWTGNYGYTF	TGTGCCAGCAGTGAAAGGTGGACAGGCAACTATGGCTACACCTTC
NA	TRBV7-8	TRBJ1-1	NA	CASSLAGDTEAFF	TGTGCCAGCAGCTTAGCCGGGGACACTGAAGCTTTCTTT
NA	TRBV5-1	TRBJ2-2	NA	CASSLEPGATGELFF	TGCGCCAGCAGCTTGGAGCCAGGGGCTACCGGGGAGCTGTTTTTT
NA	TRBV19	TRBJ1-4	NA	CASSEPPGEKLFF	TGTGCCAGTAGTGAACCCCCGGGTGAAAAACTGTTTTTT
NA	TRBV5-1	TRBJ1-4	NA	CASSSEPGYEKLFF	TGCGCCAGCAGCTCGGAACCAGGTTATGAAAAACTGTTTTTT
NA	TRBV5-8	TRBJ2-6	TRBD1	CASSALTGSLSGANVLTF	TGTGCCAGCAGCGCTCTGACAGGGTCCCTCTCTGGGGCCAACGTCCTGACTTTC
NA	TRBV6-5	TRBJ1-5	NA	CASVYPGVTPQHF	TGTGCCAGCGTCTATCCAGGGGTAACGCCCCAGCATTTT
NA	TRBV5-1	TRBJ1-6	TRBD1	CATRTGDNSPLHF	TGCGCCACAAGGACAGGGGACAATTCACCCCTCCACTTT
NA	TRBV25-1	TRBJ2-5	NA	CASSLGGEETQYF	TGTGCCAGCAGCCTCGGTGGTGAAGAGACCCAGTACTTC
NA	TRBV7-6	TRBJ2-7	NA	CASSQPPGEQYF	TGTGCCAGCAGCCAACCCCCGGGAGAGCAGTACTTC